Below, one TCR beta chain is given with its context. Its antigen is still unknown. No quality values exist for individual bases; no much larger clone is one base distant. TCRbeta CDR3 regions were amplified from genomic DNA by means of the immunoSEQ Assay, a bias-controlled multiplex PCR. The study's own analysis went as follows. Within the assay, amplification of reference gene primers was used to estimate how many nucleated cells each sample contained. Sequence reads were collapsed and filtered to measure the absolute abundance of every unique TCRbeta CDR3 rearrangement. For each sample, productive Simpson clonality was calculated as the square root of Simpson's diversity index across productive rearrangements. This is the immuneACCESS table as TCRdb keeps it, with only in-frame sequences that have V and J called. A part of the clones is gone; compared with another copy, unresolved V genes explain less than half, and the rest is unexplained. V and J calls and clone size are copied from that table; D and trimming were computed from the DNA. For this sample the table gives about 100,000 clones, of which approximately 91% were detected only once. The top ten clones comprise approximately 5.1% of the sample.

The sample comes from a study of blood T cell repertoires in COVID-19 (dated by TCRdb to the early 2020s). In the study overall: The collaborator samples originated in the United States, Italy and Spain and spanned the acute and convalescent phases of COVID-19. The sample metadata nearly always contained a de-identified subject ID, COVID-19 status, age in years and sex. Where HLA class I and class II types were available, the types were taken from metadata supplied by the sample provider, not from assay-based typing. The dataset comprised deeply sampled blood TCRbeta repertoires from subjects exposed to, actively infected with, or recovered from COVID-19. The material from the prospective study consisted of cDNA or gDNA derived from T cells, B-cell-depleted T cells, or PBMCs. Samples came from the ongoing ImmuneRACE study (first 160 participants) plus 1,254 subjects from 6 global collaborators. The repertoires were released in a freely available public database meant as a resource for research on the immune response to SARS-CoV-2. General study outcomes and caveats: Clinical and demographic metadata were provided uncurated, with the amount varying by source and participant.

There are 16 amino acids in the CDR3, from cysteine to phenylalanine inclusive. This entry keeps only the CDR3 DNA: 48 bases, framed from base 1. The germline ends are 14 bases apart after V is trimmed by 3 bases and J by 0 bases. CDR1 and CDR2 were assigned from the germline V gene as LGHNA and YNFKEQ. The collaborating institutions used their own protocols to collect whole blood in K2EDTA tubes. For TCRbeta analysis, collaborators shipped samples as frozen whole blood, isolated PBMCs, or DNA extracted from either of those sample types. Source material: peripheral blood. The clonotype was recovered from a human donor in a cohort sampled during active COVID-19. The V and J segments used are TRBV4-2 and TRBJ1-1; the D gene is possibly TRBD1, with 5 bases matching. The CDR3 loop reads CASSQDTIGVNTEAFF. The DNA sequence is TGTGCCAGCAGCCAGGATACCATAGGGGTGAACACTGAAGCTTTCTTT.